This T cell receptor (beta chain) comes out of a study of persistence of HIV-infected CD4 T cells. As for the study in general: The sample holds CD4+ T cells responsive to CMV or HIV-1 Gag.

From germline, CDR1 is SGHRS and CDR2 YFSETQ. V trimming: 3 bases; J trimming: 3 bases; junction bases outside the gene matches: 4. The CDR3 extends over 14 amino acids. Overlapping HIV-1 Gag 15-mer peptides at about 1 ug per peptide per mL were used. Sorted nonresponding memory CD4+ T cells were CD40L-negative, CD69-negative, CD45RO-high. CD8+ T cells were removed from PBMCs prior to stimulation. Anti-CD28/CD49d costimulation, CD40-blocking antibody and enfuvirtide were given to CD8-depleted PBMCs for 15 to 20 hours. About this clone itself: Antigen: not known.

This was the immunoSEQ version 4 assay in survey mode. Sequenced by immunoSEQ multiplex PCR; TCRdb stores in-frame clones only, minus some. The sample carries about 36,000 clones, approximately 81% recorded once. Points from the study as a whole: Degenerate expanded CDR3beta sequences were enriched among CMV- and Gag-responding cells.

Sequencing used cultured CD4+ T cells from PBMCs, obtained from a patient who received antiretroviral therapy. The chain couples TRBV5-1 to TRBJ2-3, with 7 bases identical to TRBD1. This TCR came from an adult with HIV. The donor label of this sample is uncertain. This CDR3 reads CASSWGTVTDTQYF. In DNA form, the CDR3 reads TGCGCCAGCAGCTGGGGGACAGTAACAGATACGCAGTATTTT.